One and the same sample provided the 23 T cell receptor beta chains below, sequenced in a study of blood T cell repertoires in COVID-19. Libraries were prepared by immunoSEQ multiplex PCR; TCRdb keeps only in-frame clonotypes and omits some of them. The repertoire holds roughly 100,000 clones, approximately 90% seen once, with around 15% in the top ten. Sequenced input: peripheral blood. These TCRs come from a man in his fifties or sixties with acute or convalescent COVID-19.

V gene TRBV19 combines with J gene TRBJ2-1, with 7 nucleotides matching TRBD2. V shed 6 bases and J 8 bases; nucleotides not matched to a gene: 7. CDR3 length: 13 amino acids. Germline V lookup: CDR1 LNHDA, CDR2 SQIVND (reference sequence). The CDR3 sequence: CASRATSYYEQFF. The CDR3, as DNA: TGTGCCAGTAGGGCGACTAGCTATTATGAGCAGTTCTTC. The full variable domain, in which reference TRBV19 and TRBJ2-1 provide the parts outside the CDR3, is DGGITQSPKYLFRKEGQNVTLSCEQNLNHDAMYWYRQDPGQGLRLIYYSQIVNDFQKGDIAEGYSVSREKKESFPLTVTSAQKNPTAFYLCASRATSYYEQFFGPGTRLTVL.

V and J are TRBV4-2 and TRBJ1-2; D uncertain. CDR1 is LGHNA and CDR2 is YNFKEQ in the germline V gene. The V gene lost 0 bases and the J gene lost 3 bases, with 11 bases spanning the gap. This CDR3 is built from 15 residues. CDR3 amino acids: CASSQEGRTDYGYTF. CDR3 sequence (DNA): TGTGCCAGCAGCCAAGAGGGCCGGACTGACTATGGCTACACCTTC.

The J gene is TRBJ2-1, the V gene TRBV19; 11 positions match TRBD1. CDR3 length: 15 residues. The junction had 9 bases not matched to a gene; V was cut back by 6 bases and J by 8 bases. The germline CDR1 and CDR2 sequences are LNHDA and SQIVND (reference sequence). This chain's CDR3 is CASSAGTGGRDEQFF. CDR3 coding DNA: TGTGCCAGTAGCGCCGGGACAGGGGGACGGGATGAGCAGTTCTTC.

The gene calls are TRBV5-1 and TRBJ1-6, with 7 bases lining up with TRBD1. The ends lost 0 bases at V and 8 bases at J; junction bases unmatched: 5. The V gene's germline CDR1 is SGHRS and CDR2 YFSETQ. CDR3 size: 15 residues. CDR3 region: CASSLGRQGYSPLHF. The CDR3 region has the DNA TGCGCCAGCAGCTTGGGCCGACAGGGTTATTCACCCCTCCACTTT.

The chain combines TRBV11-2 with TRBJ2-5; weak D call: TRBD2 (6 bases). From germline, CDR1 is SGHAT and CDR2 FQNNGV. This CDR3 region has 13 residues. The V end was cut by 3 bases, the J end by 5 bases, with 10 bases between. The CDR3 is CASSFGAGETQYF. The CDR3 nucleotides read TGTGCCAGCAGCTTCGGGGCGGGGGAGACCCAGTACTTC. The full variable domain, rest sourced from reference TRBV11-2 and TRBJ2-5, is EAGVAQSPRYKIIEKRQSVAFWCNPISGHATLYWYQQILGQGPKLLIQFQNNGVVDDSQLPKDRFSAERLKGVDSTLKIQPAKLEDSAVYLCASSFGAGETQYFGPGTRLLVL.

J is TRBJ1-5 and V is TRBV19; 10 bases align to TRBD1. Germline assignment: CDR1 LNHDA and CDR2 SQIVND (reference sequence). Trimming took 8 bases from V and 2 from J; bases not matched to a gene: 15. CDR3 length: 18 amino acids. The CDR3 sequence is CASDPRDRGSLGNQPQHF. The CDR3 DNA reads TGTGCCAGTGACCCCCGGGACAGGGGTAGCTTGGGCAATCAGCCCCAGCATTTT. Based on the CDR3 plus reference TRBV19 and TRBJ1-5, the full variable domain is DGGITQSPKYLFRKEGQNVTLSCEQNLNHDAMYWYRQDPGQGLRLIYYSQIVNDFQKGDIAEGYSVSREKKESFPLTVTSAQKNPTAFYLCASDPRDRGSLGNQPQHFGDGTRLSIL.

The chain employs TRBV6-5 and TRBJ2-1; tentative D call: TRBD2 (6 bases). The V gene's germline CDR1 is MNHEY and CDR2 SVGAGI. This CDR3 is built from 15 residues. Between the trimmed V and J ends, which lost 2 bases and 0 bases, there was a span of 8 bases. The CDR3 region is CASSYAGSSYNEQFF. CDR3 nucleotides: TGTGCCAGCAGTTACGCGGGAAGCTCCTACAATGAGCAGTTCTTC.

CDR3 nucleotide sequence: TGCGCCAGCAGCCTAAACACAGATACGCAGTATTTT. As protein: CASSLNTDTQYF. The V gene is TRBV5-1, the J gene TRBJ2-3; no clear D. Germline V gene lookup returns CDR1 SGHRS and CDR2 YFSETQ. The CDR3 spans 12 residues. V shed 4 bases and J shed 2 bases, with 5 bases lying between them.

CDR3 region: CASSITQNEQFF. CDR3 in DNA: TGCGCCAGCAGCATTACCCAGAATGAGCAGTTCTTC. The chain is built from TRBV5-1 and TRBJ2-1, with D unresolved. This CDR3 is 12 amino acids long. CDR1 is SGHRS and CDR2 is YFSETQ in the germline V gene. V dropped 4 bases and J dropped 7 bases, with 9 bases sitting between them.

This clone was counted once. CDR3 in amino acids: CATSRDTGNEQFF. For the CDR3, the DNA is TGTGCCACCAGCAGAGATACGGGGAATGAGCAGTTCTTC. The V and J genes are TRBV15 and TRBJ2-1, with a weak D call TRBD2 (5 bases). Germline CDR1 reads LNHNV; CDR2 reads YYDKDF (reference sequence). This CDR3 spans 13 amino acids. V was trimmed by 0 bases and J by 7 bases, leaving 7 bases between them.

V gene TRBV5-4 combines with J gene TRBJ1-6; the D is unclear. V lost 2 bases and J 9 bases, leaving 24 bases between the germline ends. The CDR3 length is 18 residues. Germline loops: CDR1 SGHNT, CDR2 YYREEE (reference sequence). CDR3 sequence: CASSLQQQAFLPSSPLHF. The CDR3 DNA reads TGTGCCAGCAGCTTACAACAGCAGGCCTTCCTACCTTCTTCACCCCTCCACTTT.

The chain combines TRBV5-4 with TRBJ2-1; 11 bases are a match to TRBD2. CDR1 is SGHNT and CDR2 is YYREEE in the germline V gene (reference sequence). The CDR3 consists of 15 residues. Trimming at V came to 4 bases and at J to 7 bases, leaving 7 bases not matched to a gene. The CDR3 nucleotides read TGTGCCAGCAGCCGTAGCGGGGGGGCCAAGAATGAGCAGTTCTTC. Protein product: CASSRSGGAKNEQFF.

This chain uses TRBV7-2 with TRBJ1-5; TRBD1 matches at 10 bases. V lost 8 bases to trimming and J lost 4 bases; unmatched junction nucleotides: 5. There are 14 residues in the CDR3. Germline values: CDR1 SGHTA, CDR2 FQGNSA. The CDR3 DNA is TGTGCCAGCGGGGACAGGGGAGCGAATCAGCCCCAGCATTTT. Amino acids: CASGDRGANQPQHF.

The chain employs TRBV11-2 and TRBJ2-3; 7 bases align to TRBD1. This CDR3 spans 15 amino acids. Per germline, CDR1 SGHAT and CDR2 FQNNGV. The V gene end was trimmed by 5 bases and the J gene end by 2 bases; junction bases not matched to a gene: 7. DNA for the CDR3: TGTGCCAGCAGCCAACAGGGGTACGACACAGATACGCAGTATTTT. It specifies CASSQQGYDTDTQYF.

The chain couples TRBV30 to TRBJ2-5, with D maybe TRBD2 (7 bases). CDR1 GTSNPN and CDR2 SVGIG come from the germline V gene (reference sequence). CDR3 length: 13 amino acids. V was clipped by 4 bases and J by 7 bases, with 16 bases between them. The CDR3 spells CAWTGGQGRTQYF. DNA for the CDR3: TGTGCCTGGACGGGGGGCCAGGGGAGGACCCAGTACTTC.

This chain joins TRBV4-2 and TRBJ2-2, with D tentatively TRBD2 (5 bases). Germline CDR1 is LGHNA and CDR2 is YNFKEQ. Deletions cut 0 bases from V and 0 bases from J, with 14 bases between. The CDR3 loop spans 18 amino acids. CDR3: CASSQDPRQRTNTGELFF. CDR3 sequence (DNA): TGTGCCAGCAGCCAAGACCCTCGGCAGCGGACGAACACCGGGGAGCTGTTTTTT.

V usage is TRBV24-1 and J usage is TRBJ2-7; 9 positions match TRBD1. This CDR3 comprises 15 residues. Germline V gives CDR1 KGHDR, CDR2 SFDVKD. V trimming: 2 bases; J trimming: 1 base; junction bases outside the gene matches: 2. The CDR3 region has the DNA TGTGCCACCAGTGATTCCGGGACAGGGTCCTACGAGCAGTACTTC. Translating it yields CATSDSGTGSYEQYF.

The genes are TRBV5-4 and TRBJ2-2; the D gene is possibly TRBD2 (5 bases). Germline-derived CDR1 and CDR2 are SGHNT and YYREEE (reference sequence). The V and J ends lost 1 base and 8 bases respectively, with 6 bases between them. The CDR3 runs to 12 residues. The chain's CDR3 is CASSLRGGELFF. CDR3 DNA: TGTGCCAGCAGCTTGCGGGGTGGGGAGCTGTTTTTT.

V usage is TRBV7-2 and J usage is TRBJ2-2, with 10 bases lining up with TRBD2. CDR3 size: 17 residues. The V gene end was trimmed by 5 bases and the J gene end by 5 bases; junction bases not matched to a gene: 11. Germline CDR1 reads SGHTA; CDR2 reads FQGNSA. CDR3 sequence reads: CASSRPLSGGATGELFF. CDR3 sequence (DNA): TGTGCCAGCAGCAGACCCTTAAGCGGGGGGGCGACCGGGGAGCTGTTTTTT.

The CDR3, as DNA: TGTGCCAGCAGTTCTAGCGGGGGGGCAGACAATGAGCAGTTCTTC. Translated, it gives CASSSSGGADNEQFF. V and J are TRBV6-6 and TRBJ2-1; 12 bases agree with TRBD2. CDR1 is MNHNY and CDR2 is SVGAGI in the germline V gene (reference sequence). CDR3 length equals 15 residues. The J segment lost 5 bases and the V segment lost 4 bases, leaving 3 bases of the junction unmatched.

The chain recombines TRBV6-6 with TRBJ1-2, with 7 bases identical to TRBD1. After removal of 4 bases from V and 6 bases from J, the junction contained 5 bases not matched to a gene. CDR3 length: 13 amino acids. CDR1 and CDR2 (germline): MNHNY, SVGAGI (reference sequence). CDR3 DNA: TGTGCCAGCAGTTGGGCAGGGGGTAATGGCTACACCTTC. Translation: CASSWAGGNGYTF.

The rearrangement links TRBV7-8 to TRBJ2-1; 8 bases map to TRBD1. V trimming: 5 bases; J trimming: 6 bases; junction bases outside the gene matches: 9. The germline gives CDR1 SGHVS, CDR2 FQNEAQ. The CDR3 runs 15 residues. The CDR3: CASSPDREYFNEQFF. For the CDR3, the DNA is TGTGCCAGCAGCCCGGACAGGGAATACTTCAATGAGCAGTTCTTC.

This chain uses TRBV29-1 with TRBJ1-1; tentative D call: TRBD1 (5 bases). The V end was cut by 5 bases, the J end by 1 base, with 11 bases between. Germline loops: CDR1 SQVTM, CDR2 ANQGSEA. CDR3 size: 13 residues. The CDR3 DNA is TGCAGCGTTCTGGACGGGGGGAACACTGAAGCTTTCTTT. This encodes CSVLDGGNTEAFF.